This T cell receptor beta chain comes out of a study of tumor-infiltrating lymphocytes in primary liver carcinoma. The investigators made TCR beta cDNA from approximately 500 ng total RNA, using a constant-region primer. Researchers made the TCR beta libraries by running three nested multiplex PCR rounds with slightly modified ARM-PCR. TCRdb re-called the multiplex PCR reads through MiXCR, storing one row per CDR3 protein. The profile covers almost 200,000 distinct CDR3 sequences, with approximately 65% appearing a single time and roughly 7% taken by the ten largest. For blood RNA, unsorted whole blood served as the source, and germline DNA was extracted too. The clonotype originates from a woman aged 55-70 years with primary liver carcinoma and hepatitis B virus infection. Sequenced sample: peripheral blood.

CDR3 DNA sequence: TGTGCCAGAGGGGATACTAGACGTCAAGAGACCCAGTACTTC. Protein: CARGDTRRQETQYF. This rearrangement joins TRBV6-5 to TRBJ2-5; the D call may be TRBD1 or TRBD2 (5 bases each). This CDR3 comprises 14 residues. The germline V gene encodes CDR1 MNHEY and CDR2 SVGAGI. V was pared by 9 bases and J by 2 bases, with 16 bases between.